This passage covers 5 T cell receptor beta chains from one sample sequenced in a study of shared clonotypes between healthy human individuals. Data came from immunoSEQ multiplex PCR; TCRdb stores just in-frame clones and leaves some out. Among about 700,000 clones listed, about 91% were seen once. Naive CD8 cells were CD45RO-negative, positively selected for CCR7, excluding terminally differentiated effector memory CD45RA+ cells. Sequenced input: naive CD8+ T cells sorted from blood. The source is a man aged 25-45 years in good health.

The chain recombines TRBV19 with TRBJ2-2; TRBD2 agrees at 7 bases. Looked up from germline, CDR1 is LNHDA and CDR2 is SQIVND (reference sequence). Trimming cost V 3 bases and J 3 bases; bases outside gene matches: 10. This CDR3 has 17 amino acids. CDR3 sequence (DNA): TGTGCCAGTAGTATGGGGGACTACACGATCTACACCGGGGAGCTGTTTTTT. Protein: CASSMGDYTIYTGELFF.

The chain combines TRBV10-2 with TRBJ2-7, with TRBD1 as a possible D gene (5 bases). This CDR3 is built from 11 residues. CDR1 is WSHSY, CDR2 SAAADI, per germline. Trimming left V 3 bases short and J 6 bases short, with 6 bases between. CDR3 region: CASSEGVEQYF. The CDR3 DNA sequence: TGCGCCAGCAGTGAAGGGGTCGAGCAGTACTTC.

In DNA form, the CDR3 reads TGTGCCAGCAGTCCAACTAGCGGCTCCTACAATGAGCAGTTCTTC. Encoded protein: CASSPTSGSYNEQFF. The chain recombines TRBV9 with TRBJ2-1, with 8 nucleotides matching TRBD2. The trim removed 5 bases at V and 0 bases at J, leaving 4 bases unmatched. The CDR3 is 15 residues long. Per the germline V gene, CDR1 is SGDLS and CDR2 is YYNGEE.

The CDR3 coding sequence is TGTGCCAGCAGCTTAGAGTATAGGGGGGATTACGAGCAGTACTTC. Its protein is CASSLEYRGDYEQYF. This chain joins TRBV11-2 and TRBJ2-7; D tentatively fits TRBD1 or TRBD2 (6 bases each). Germline V CDR1 and CDR2: SGHAT, FQNNGV. V was trimmed by 0 bases and J by 4 bases, leaving 13 bases between them. This CDR3 contains 15 residues.

The rearrangement uses TRBV28 and TRBJ1-2, with TRBD1 as a possible D gene (5 bases). Germline V lookup: CDR1 MDHEN, CDR2 SYDVKM. This CDR3 has 15 amino acids. V lost 2 bases to trimming and J lost 3 bases, with 13 bases between them. Here the CDR3 reads CASSLPDLGDYGYTF. CDR3 nucleotides: TGTGCCAGCAGTTTACCGGATTTGGGGGACTATGGCTACACCTTC.